The entry that follows covers one TCR beta chain sequence. Its specificity is unknown. The data originate from a study of T cells after yellow fever vaccination. Trimming cost V 6 bases and J 0 bases, with 15 bases left between them. The CDR3 sequence is 16 residues long. Germline V gives CDR1 SGDLS, CDR2 YYNGEE. Study-level findings and limits: The bulk population could contribute abundant contaminating clonotypes to FACS-sorted repertoires. A weaker but faster secondary response was observed, peaking on day 5 versus 15. Among primary-vaccination clones, most reappeared after the booster, at just under 98% for CD4 and about 90% for CD8.

The study made its TCR cDNA through 5'RACE template switching. That step introduced a universal primer site along with UMIs. TCRdb analysed the 5' RACE reads with MiXCR anew, one entry per CDR3 protein. This table holds some 320,000 distinct CDR3 sequences, 8.7% found once. The source is a young man who received the YFV17D yellow fever vaccine. This specimen consisted of CD4+ T cells sorted from PBMCs, obtained 5 days after the yellow fever booster vaccination. The chain is built from TRBV9 and TRBJ2-2; D is possibly TRBD1 (5 bases). CDR3 in amino acids: CASNRQKVSNTGELFF. As DNA, the CDR3 is TGTGCCAGCAATCGACAGAAAGTTTCGAACACCGGGGAGCTGTTTTTT.